This entry lists 25 T cell receptor beta chains sequenced from one sample in a study of beta chain features in type 1 diabetes. Expressed TCRB transcripts got sequenced, as all isolated RNA was reverse transcribed. The table came from immunoSEQ multiplex PCR; TCRdb's copy has only in-frame clones and leaves some out. This table holds 300,000 to 400,000 clones, roughly 8% found once. Sequencing was done on a sample of central memory CD4+ T cells from blood. The receptors here all came from a woman aged 18-29 years in good health.

A word on this clone: At one end, the junction sequence differs from germline, possibly due to a read error. The CDR3 region has the DNA TGTGCCAGTAGGATAGCGGGAGGGAACACCGGGGAGCTGTTTTTT. Its protein is CASRIAGGNTGELFF. This chain connects TRBV19 to TRBJ2-2; 10 nucleotides agree with TRBD2. The germline gives CDR1 LNHDA, CDR2 SQIVND (reference sequence). The CDR3 covers 15 residues.

The rearrangement uses TRBV5-4 and TRBJ2-1; D unresolved. CDR3 length equals 14 residues. The germline V gene encodes CDR1 SGHNT and CDR2 YYREEE (reference sequence). Trimming took off 4 bases at V and 5 bases at J, with 13 bases between the two ends. The CDR3 reads CASSDRSGDNEQFF. The CDR3 DNA is TGTGCCAGCAGCGACCGGTCGGGCGACAATGAGCAGTTCTTC. Full variable domain (missing parts from reference TRBV5-4 and TRBJ2-1): ETGVTQSPTHLIKTRGQQVTLRCSSQSGHNTVSWYQQALGQGPQFIFQYYREEENGRGNFPPRFSGLQFPNYSSELNVNALELDDSALYLCASSDRSGDNEQFFGPGTRLTVL.

The chain has TRBV5-1 and TRBJ2-3, with 9 bases fitting TRBD2. The CDR3 has 16 amino acids. Losses at the gene ends were 1 base for V and 6 bases for J; bases not matched to a gene: 9. From germline, CDR1 is SGHRS and CDR2 YFSETQ. CDR3 in amino acids: CASSLFSGSGSDTQYF. In DNA form, the CDR3 reads TGCGCCAGCAGCTTGTTTAGCGGGAGTGGTTCGGATACGCAGTATTTT.

This clone was observed a handful of times. V is TRBV9 and J is TRBJ2-7, with D perhaps matching TRBD2 (5 bases). This CDR3 is built from 16 residues. Germline CDR1 and CDR2: SGDLS and YYNGEE. The V end lost 0 bases, the J end lost 3 bases, and 16 bases lay between the germline ends. For the CDR3, the DNA is TGTGCCAGCAGCGTAGGAGGAGGTAATTCTGACTACGAGCAGTACTTC. This encodes CASSVGGGNSDYEQYF.

This chain uses TRBV18 with TRBJ2-1, with D tentatively TRBD1 or TRBD2 (5 bases each). Germline CDR1 KGHSH, CDR2 LQKENI. This CDR3 spans 15 amino acids. V was clipped by 3 bases and J by 5 bases, with 14 bases between them. Written as DNA, the CDR3 is TGTGCCAGCTCACCTTTCCGGGACGTCCACAATGAGCAGTTCTTC. This encodes CASSPFRDVHNEQFF.

The table lists this clone with a few counts. V usage is TRBV2 and J usage is TRBJ1-2; 8 bases are shared with TRBD1. CDR1 is SNHLY, CDR2 FYNNEI, per germline. The CDR3 sequence is 15 residues long. With V trimmed by 6 bases and J by 5 bases, 11 bases remained unmatched. CDR3 protein: CASSWDRTEGYGYTF. The CDR3 region has the DNA TGTGCCAGCAGCTGGGACAGGACGGAAGGGTATGGCTACACCTTC. Using reference TRBV2 and TRBJ1-2 for the parts outside the CDR3, the full variable domain is EPEVTQTPSHQVTQMGQEVILRCVPISNHLYFYWYRQILGQKVEFLVSFYNNEISEKSEIFDDQFSVERPDGSNFTLKIRSTKLEDSAMYFCASSWDRTEGYGYTFGSGTRLTVV.

This clone was counted between two and nine times. The chain recombines TRBV2 with TRBJ2-7, with D tentatively TRBD2 (5 bases). Germline CDR1 reads SNHLY; CDR2 reads FYNNEI. Trimming took off 6 bases at V and 0 bases at J, with 12 bases between the two ends. The CDR3 runs 14 residues. This CDR3 reads CASRKSGSSYEQYF. The CDR3 nucleotides are TGTGCCAGCAGAAAAAGCGGTAGCTCCTACGAGCAGTACTTC.

This clone was recorded a few times. The V call is TRBV7-9, the J call TRBJ2-2, with a weak D call TRBD1 (6 bases). Trimming stripped 4 bases from V and 3 bases from J, with 15 bases between. This CDR3 spans 16 amino acids. CDR1 and CDR2 (germline): SEHNR, FQNEAQ (reference sequence). CDR3 bases: TGTGCCAGCAGCTCAATACAGGGTTATGACACCGGGGAGCTGTTTTTT. Its protein is CASSSIQGYDTGELFF.

This clone was recorded a few times. The V gene is TRBV18, the J gene TRBJ2-4; TRBD1 agrees at 7 bases. V trimming: 2 bases; J trimming: 8 bases; junction bases outside the gene matches: 3. The CDR3 is 13 residues long. Per the germline V gene, CDR1 is KGHSH and CDR2 is LQKENI. The CDR3 DNA follows: TGTGCCAGCTCACCAAGACAGGGCGACATTCAGTACTTC. It is translated as CASSPRQGDIQYF.

The rearrangement links TRBV7-2 to TRBJ2-3, with 8 nucleotides matching TRBD1. The CDR3 length is 13 residues. CDR1 and CDR2 from the germline V gene are SGHTA and FQGNSA. V trimming: 4 bases; J trimming: 9 bases; junction bases outside the gene matches: 6. CDR3: CASSSGQATTQYF. The CDR3 DNA sequence: TGTGCCAGCAGCTCGGGACAGGCTACCACGCAGTATTTT.

V gene TRBV28 combines with J gene TRBJ1-2, with 7 nucleotides matching TRBD1. The germline CDR1 and CDR2 sequences are MDHEN and SYDVKM. This CDR3 is 15 amino acids long. V was clipped by 5 bases and J by 2 bases; unmatched bases: 8. The CDR3: CASSPETGTNYGYTF. As DNA, the CDR3 is TGTGCCAGCAGTCCCGAGACAGGGACCAACTATGGCTACACCTTC.

This clone occurred a few times. The rearrangement uses TRBV5-4 and TRBJ1-1; 7 bases map to TRBD1. J gave up 7 bases and V 4 bases, and 13 bases lay outside the gene matches. CDR1 is SGHNT and CDR2 is YYREEE in the germline V gene (reference sequence). The CDR3 is made up of 15 amino acids. DNA for the CDR3: TGTGCCAGCAGCCTAGGACTACAGGGGCAAATTGAAGCTTTCTTT. Protein: CASSLGLQGQIEAFF.

This clone was counted a few times. V usage is TRBV29-1 and J usage is TRBJ1-2; unclear D gene. CDR1 is SQVTM and CDR2 is ANQGSEA in the germline V gene. Trimming cost V 0 bases and J 8 bases, with 13 bases left between them. The CDR3 spans 13 residues. The CDR3 here is CSVEDRNGGGYTF. CDR3 sequence (DNA): TGCAGCGTTGAAGATAGGAACGGCGGGGGCTACACCTTC.

This chain uses TRBV28 with TRBJ1-1; D may be TRBD1 (6 bases). Germline V CDR1 and CDR2: MDHEN, SYDVKM. This CDR3 is 15 amino acids long. Trimming left V 5 bases short and J 0 bases short, with 13 bases between. CDR3 DNA: TGTGCCAGCAGTCGACCCAGGGGATTGAACACTGAAGCTTTCTTT. Protein product: CASSRPRGLNTEAFF. Looking up the rest from reference TRBV28 and TRBJ1-1 gives the full variable domain: DVKVTQSSRYLVKRTGEKVFLECVQDMDHENMFWYRQDPGLGLRLIYFSYDVKMKEKGDIPEGYSVSREKKERFSLILESASTNQTSMYLCASSRPRGLNTEAFFGQGTRLTVV.

This clone came up many times. The chain has TRBV27 and TRBJ2-6, with D uncertain. This CDR3 is 16 amino acids long. Germline V gene data show CDR1 as MNHEY and CDR2 as SMNVEV (reference sequence). V lost 3 bases, J lost 0 bases, and 9 bases lay in between. The DNA of the CDR3 is TGTGCCAGCAGTTTCGTATTAAGCTCTGGGGCCAACGTCCTGACTTTC. Protein product: CASSFVLSSGANVLTF.

The rearrangement links TRBV19 to TRBJ2-1; 8 positions match TRBD2. V lost 3 bases and J lost 9; bases outside the gene matches: 16. Germline loops: CDR1 LNHDA, CDR2 SQIVND (reference sequence). This CDR3 contains 17 residues. CDR3 nucleotides: TGTGCCAGTAGTATGGCTTGGGGCGGGAGGCTGAGTGGTGAGCAGTTCTTC. It translates to CASSMAWGGRLSGEQFF.

The rearrangement joins TRBV20-1 to TRBJ1-4, with unresolved D. V was clipped by 0 bases and J by 14 bases, with 10 bases between them. Germline CDR1 reads DFQATT; CDR2 reads SNEGSKA (reference sequence). The CDR3 covers 11 residues. The DNA of the CDR3 is TGCAGTGCTAGAGAGGAATTAAGGCTGTTTTTT. Amino acid sequence: CSAREELRLFF.

The V and J genes are TRBV7-8 and TRBJ2-2, with 9 nucleotides matching TRBD1. The CDR3 is 15 residues long. Germline CDR1 reads SGHVS; CDR2 reads FQNEAQ. The ends lost 5 bases at V and 7 bases at J; junction bases unmatched: 8. CDR3 nucleotide sequence: TGTGCCAGCAGCCCAATGGGACAGGGTTTCGGGGAGCTGTTTTTT. It yields the protein CASSPMGQGFGELFF.

Turning to this clone: This could be a read error, since a much larger clone is one nucleotide away. The V gene is TRBV5-1, the J gene TRBJ2-1; D not certain. CDR1 and CDR2 (germline): SGHRS, YFSETQ. The CDR3 spans 12 residues. CDR3 in DNA: TGTGCCAGCAGCTTGGGCGGTGCTGGGCAGTTCTTC. Translating it yields CASSLGGAGQFF.

Many counts were recorded for this clone. The chain couples TRBV7-2 to TRBJ2-2, with 9 bases fitting TRBD2. CDR1 is SGHTA, CDR2 FQGNSA, per germline. V trimming: 10 bases; J trimming: 6 bases; junction bases outside the gene matches: 9. This CDR3 is 14 amino acids long. This CDR3 reads CATRLADAAGELFF. In DNA form, the CDR3 reads TGTGCCACTCGACTAGCGGATGCGGCCGGGGAGCTGTTTTTT.

The chain employs TRBV6-5 and TRBJ2-7, with 7 positions matching TRBD1. Looked up from germline, CDR1 is MNHEY and CDR2 is SVGAGI. The length of the CDR3 is 14 residues. With V trimmed by 6 bases and J by 3 bases, 8 bases remained unmatched. The DNA of the CDR3 is TGTGCCAGCAGGAACAACCGGGACAGCTACGAGCAGTACTTC. Protein sequence: CASRNNRDSYEQYF.

The DNA of the CDR3 is TGTGCCAGCAGCTTAGGGCACGGGACTAGCGTATACTACGAGCAGTACTTC. As protein: CASSLGHGTSVYYEQYF. V and J are TRBV7-9 and TRBJ2-7, with 10 bases aligning to TRBD2. Germline CDR1 SEHNR, CDR2 FQNEAQ (reference sequence). V lost 1 base, J lost 3 bases, and 9 bases stayed unmatched. The CDR3 consists of 17 residues.

In this sample, this clone turned up a few times. The rearrangement links TRBV7-6 to TRBJ2-2; D unresolved. The CDR3 totals 13 residues. Germline lookup yields CDR1 SGHVS and CDR2 FNYEAQ. Trimming pared 0 bases from V and 4 bases from J, leaving 3 bases between. DNA for the CDR3: TGTGCCAGCAGCTTAGCCCCCACCGGGGAGCTGTTTTTT. It encodes CASSLAPTGELFF.

This CDR3 reads CASSPLSDTQYF. DNA for the CDR3: TGTGCCAGCTCACCCCTCTCAGATACGCAGTATTTT. This rearrangement joins TRBV18 to TRBJ2-3; D remains ambiguous. The germline CDR1 and CDR2 sequences are KGHSH and LQKENI. V dropped 3 bases and J dropped 4 bases, with 5 bases sitting between them. CDR3 length equals 12 residues.

This clone has more than one count but fewer than ten. This chain links TRBV28 with TRBJ2-4, with 7 nucleotides matching TRBD1. Germline trimming cut 8 bases from V and 0 bases from J; bases unmatched to any gene: 4. This CDR3 spans 14 amino acids. Per germline, CDR1 MDHEN and CDR2 SYDVKM. CDR3 DNA: TGTGCCAGCTTACCAGGGGGAGCCAAAAACATTCAGTACTTC. This sequence encodes CASLPGGAKNIQYF.